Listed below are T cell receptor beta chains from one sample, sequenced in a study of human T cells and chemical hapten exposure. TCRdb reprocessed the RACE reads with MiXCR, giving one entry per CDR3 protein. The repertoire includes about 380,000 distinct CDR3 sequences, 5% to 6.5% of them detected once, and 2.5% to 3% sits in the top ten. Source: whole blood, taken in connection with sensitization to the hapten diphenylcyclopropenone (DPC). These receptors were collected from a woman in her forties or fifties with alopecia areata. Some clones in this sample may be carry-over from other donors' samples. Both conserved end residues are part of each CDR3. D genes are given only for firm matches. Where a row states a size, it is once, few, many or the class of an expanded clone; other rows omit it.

CDR3nt: TGTGCCAGCAGTGAATGGGGCGGCAATGAGCAGTTCTTC
CDR3aa: CASSEWGGNEQFF
d_gene: .
abundance: many
v_gene: TRBV25-1
j_gene: TRBJ2-1

CDR3nt: TGTGCCAGCAGCTGGGGCAGCGAGACCCAGTACTTC
CDR3aa: CASSWGSETQYF
d_gene: .
abundance: .
v_gene: TRBV5-4
j_gene: TRBJ2-5

CDR3nt: TGTGCCAGCAGCCTGGACCCTCGGGGGACCGGGGAGCTGTTTTTT
CDR3aa: CASSLDPRGTGELFF
d_gene: .
abundance: many
v_gene: TRBV7-6
j_gene: TRBJ2-2

CDR3nt: TGCAGCGTGGGAGGGTCAGGACAGCCCCAGCATTTT
CDR3aa: CSVGGSGQPQHF
d_gene: .
abundance: many
v_gene: TRBV29-1
j_gene: TRBJ1-5

CDR3nt: TGCAGCGTTGTAGAGGGGGCCAGGGTCAATGAGCAGTTCTTC
CDR3aa: CSVVEGARVNEQFF
d_gene: TRBD1
abundance: many
v_gene: TRBV29-1
j_gene: TRBJ2-1

CDR3nt: TGCAGCGGAGCCCGGGGACTCTACGGAGAGACCCAGTACTTC
CDR3aa: CSGARGLYGETQYF
d_gene: .
abundance: .
v_gene: TRBV29-1
j_gene: TRBJ2-5

CDR3nt: TGTGCCAGCACGCTGAGTACGGGCACAGATACGCAGTATTTT
CDR3aa: CASTLSTGTDTQYF
d_gene: .
abundance: .
v_gene: TRBV5-5
j_gene: TRBJ2-3

CDR3nt: TGCGCCAGCAGCCCAGCGGGAGGGCCCGGCGAGCAGTACTTC
CDR3aa: CASSPAGGPGEQYF
d_gene: TRBD2
abundance: many
v_gene: TRBV4-3
j_gene: TRBJ2-7

CDR3nt: TGTGCCAGCAGCTCTCTACCCCCGCAGGGCGACACTGAAGCTTTCTTT
CDR3aa: CASSSLPPQGDTEAFF
d_gene: .
abundance: .
v_gene: TRBV7-6
j_gene: TRBJ1-1

CDR3nt: TGTGCCAGCAGCAATAATGGAGATACGCAGTATTTT
CDR3aa: CASSNNGDTQYF
d_gene: .
abundance: few
v_gene: TRBV6-2/TRBV6-3
j_gene: TRBJ2-3

CDR3nt: TGTGCCAGCAGCTTAAACACAGGTTCCCACAATGAGCAGTTCTTC
CDR3aa: CASSLNTGSHNEQFF
d_gene: .
abundance: many
v_gene: TRBV7-7
j_gene: TRBJ2-1

CDR3nt: TGCGCCAGCAGCCTGGGGGCCCCCACCGATAATGAAAAACTGTTTTTT
CDR3aa: CASSLGAPTDNEKLFF
d_gene: .
abundance: few
v_gene: TRBV5-1
j_gene: TRBJ1-4

CDR3nt: TGTGCCAGCAGCCAAGCGGGGGCCGACAATGAGCAGTTCTTC
CDR3aa: CASSQAGADNEQFF
d_gene: TRBD2
abundance: many
v_gene: TRBV6-5
j_gene: TRBJ2-1

CDR3nt: TGTGCCAGCAGCCTAGGGACCAGCGGGACCGTCCAAGAGACCCAGTACTTC
CDR3aa: CASSLGTSGTVQETQYF
d_gene: TRBD2
abundance: .
v_gene: TRBV7-9
j_gene: TRBJ2-5

CDR3nt: TGCAGCGTTGAATCATCGTGGGTCGCAGGGGAGGGCCAAGAGACCCAGTACTTC
CDR3aa: CSVESSWVAGEGQETQYF
d_gene: .
abundance: many
v_gene: TRBV29-1
j_gene: TRBJ2-5

CDR3nt: TGTGCCAGCAGCTTGAACGGCTATGAAGCTTTCTTT
CDR3aa: CASSLNGYEAFF
d_gene: .
abundance: few
v_gene: TRBV5-4
j_gene: TRBJ1-1

CDR3nt: TGCGCCAGCAGCTACAGGCGCACAGATACGCAGTATTTT
CDR3aa: CASSYRRTDTQYF
d_gene: .
abundance: .
v_gene: TRBV5-1
j_gene: TRBJ2-3

CDR3nt: TGCAGTGCTAGAGTGGACAGGGGGCGGTCTGAAGCTTTCTTT
CDR3aa: CSARVDRGRSEAFF
d_gene: TRBD1
abundance: .
v_gene: TRBV20-1
j_gene: TRBJ1-1

CDR3nt: TGCGCCAGCAGCCCGGGAAGGACAGCCTCCTACGAGCAGTACTTC
CDR3aa: CASSPGRTASYEQYF
d_gene: .
abundance: .
v_gene: TRBV5-1
j_gene: TRBJ2-7

CDR3nt: TGTGCCAGCAGCCAGGGCAGGGGGGACACAGATACGCAGTATTTT
CDR3aa: CASSQGRGDTDTQYF
d_gene: .
abundance: many
v_gene: TRBV4-2
j_gene: TRBJ2-3